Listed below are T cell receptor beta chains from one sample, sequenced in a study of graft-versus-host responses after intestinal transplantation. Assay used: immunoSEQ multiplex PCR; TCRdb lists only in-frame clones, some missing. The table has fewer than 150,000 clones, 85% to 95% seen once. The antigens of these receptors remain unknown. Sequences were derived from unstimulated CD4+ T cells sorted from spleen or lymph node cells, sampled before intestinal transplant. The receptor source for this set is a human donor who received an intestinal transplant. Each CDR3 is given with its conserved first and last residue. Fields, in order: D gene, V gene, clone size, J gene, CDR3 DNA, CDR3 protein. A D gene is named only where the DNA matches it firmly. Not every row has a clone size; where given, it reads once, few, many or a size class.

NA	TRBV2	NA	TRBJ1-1	TGTGCCAGCAAATCGGACAATCCAGCTTTCTTT	CASKSDNPAFF
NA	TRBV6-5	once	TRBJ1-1	TGTGCCAGCAGTTACTCGACCTTTTCAGGGAATGAAGCTTTCTTT	CASSYSTFSGNEAFF
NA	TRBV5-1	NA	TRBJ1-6	TGCGCCAGCAGCCTGGGGGATACTTTCTATAATTCACCCCTCCACTTT	CASSLGDTFYNSPLHF
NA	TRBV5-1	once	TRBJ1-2	TGCGCCAGCAGCTTAGGGTTGCAGGATCAGGGCTACACCTTC	CASSLGLQDQGYTF
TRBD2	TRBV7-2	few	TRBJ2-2	TGTGCCAGCAGCCGGGGACTAGCAAACACCGGGGAGCTGTTTTTT	CASSRGLANTGELFF
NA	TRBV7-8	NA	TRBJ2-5	TGTTACTTAGAGTGGTTTAGGGGAGAGACCCAGTACTTC	CYLEWFRGETQYF
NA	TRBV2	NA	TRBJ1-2	TGTGCCAGCAGTGAATTTAACAAATACTTTAGCTATGGCTACACCTTC	CASSEFNKYFSYGYTF
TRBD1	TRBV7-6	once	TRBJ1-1	TGTGCCAGCCACTCGGAGGGGGCGTCTGAAGCTTTCTTT	CASHSEGASEAFF
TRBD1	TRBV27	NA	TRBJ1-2	TGTGCCAGCAGTCTGGGCCGGCGACAGGGTGGCTACACCTTC	CASSLGRRQGGYTF
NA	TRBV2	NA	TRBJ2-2	TGTGCCAGCAGGCCACCACAGGTGGCCGGGGAGCTGTTTTTT	CASRPPQVAGELFF
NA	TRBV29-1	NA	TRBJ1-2	TGCAGCGTTCGGGAAAGGGGGAGTAATGGCTACACCTTC	CSVRERGSNGYTF
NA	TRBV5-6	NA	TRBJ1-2	TGTGCCAGCAGTCCAAGTAGGGCCGAATTCTATGGCTACACCTTC	CASSPSRAEFYGYTF
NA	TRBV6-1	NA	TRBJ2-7	TGTGCCAGCAGTGAACCAGGGCTAAGGAGCTACGAGCAGTACTTC	CASSEPGLRSYEQYF
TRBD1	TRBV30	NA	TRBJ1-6	TGTGCCTGGACCCAGGGGGTGGATTCACCCCTCCACTTT	CAWTQGVDSPLHF
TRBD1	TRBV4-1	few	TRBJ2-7	TGCGCCAGCAGCCAAGGAGTCCCCCGGGACAGCTACGAGCAGTACTTC	CASSQGVPRDSYEQYF
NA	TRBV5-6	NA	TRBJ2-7	TGTGCCAGCGGCACTCGAAGGACAGTCGTCTCCTCCTACGAGCAGTACTTC	CASGTRRTVVSSYEQYF
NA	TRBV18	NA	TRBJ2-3	TGTGCCAGCTCACCACAGGACCTTCTAGATACGCAGTATTTT	CASSPQDLLDTQYF
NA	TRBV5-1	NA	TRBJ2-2	TGCGCCAGCAGAACGGGAGCCGGGGAGCTGTTTTTT	CASRTGAGELFF
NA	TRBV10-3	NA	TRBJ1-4	TGTGCCACCTCTCGAGGGGTTAATGAAAAACTGTTTTTT	CATSRGVNEKLFF
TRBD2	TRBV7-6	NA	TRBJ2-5	TGTGCCAGCAGCCCAACTAGCGGTCGAGAGACCCAGTACTTC	CASSPTSGRETQYF
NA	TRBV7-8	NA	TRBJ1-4	TGTGCCAGCAGAAGTGGGGCAACTAATGAAAAACTGTTTTTT	CASRSGATNEKLFF
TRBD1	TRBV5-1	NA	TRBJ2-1	TGCGCCAGCAGCTTAGGACAGGATTACAATGAGCAGTTCTTC	CASSLGQDYNEQFF
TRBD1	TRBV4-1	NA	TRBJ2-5	TGCGCCAGCAGCCTCAAGACAGGGGAGGAGACCCAGTACTTC	CASSLKTGEETQYF
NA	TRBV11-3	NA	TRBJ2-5	TGTGCCAGCAGCTTGGTAGCCCCGCAAGAGACCCAGTACTTC	CASSLVAPQETQYF
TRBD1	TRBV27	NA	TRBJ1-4	TGTGCCAGCAGTCCTACAGGGGGAATAGCTAATGAAAAACTGTTTTTT	CASSPTGGIANEKLFF
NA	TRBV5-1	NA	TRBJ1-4	TGCGCCAGCAGCCGGGGGGACGGACATAATGAAAAACTGTTTTTT	CASSRGDGHNEKLFF
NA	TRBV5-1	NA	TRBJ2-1	TGCGCCAGCAGGCCAGGACCCAACAATGAGCAGTTCTTC	CASRPGPNNEQFF
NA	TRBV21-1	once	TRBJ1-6	TGTGCCAGCAGCAAAGCTGGCCAGGCAGGGGGCATCTCACCCCTCCACTTT	CASSKAGQAGGISPLHF
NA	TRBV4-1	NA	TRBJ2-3	TGCGCCAGCAGCCTGAGTCAAGGCACAGATACGCAGTATTTT	CASSLSQGTDTQYF
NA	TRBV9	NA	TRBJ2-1	TGTGCCAGCAGCGTAGGCCAGGGGACCTACAATGAGCAGTTCTTC	CASSVGQGTYNEQFF
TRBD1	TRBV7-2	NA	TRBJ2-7	TGTGCCAGCAGCTCAGCCGGGACAGGGACCTACGAGCAGTACTTC	CASSSAGTGTYEQYF
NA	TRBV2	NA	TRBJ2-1	TGTGCCAGCATCTCGGGAGCTTTCGACCACAATGAGCAGTTCTTC	CASISGAFDHNEQFF
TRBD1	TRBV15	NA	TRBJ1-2	TGTGCCACCAGCAGTAGGACAGGCCAGGGCTACACCTTC	CATSSRTGQGYTF
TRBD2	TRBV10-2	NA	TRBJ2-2	TGCGCCAGCAGGCCGGGACTAGCGTCAGGGGAGCTGTTTTTT	CASRPGLASGELFF
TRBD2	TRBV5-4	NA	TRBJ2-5	TGTGCCAGCAGCTTTGACGGGGGGGCTTCGTGGGAGACCCAGTACTTC	CASSFDGGASWETQYF
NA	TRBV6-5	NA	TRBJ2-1	TGTGCCAGCAGTCAGTGGGGGGAACCCTACAATGAGCAGTTCTTC	CASSQWGEPYNEQFF
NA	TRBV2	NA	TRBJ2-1	TGTGCCAGCAGTGGTTTGGGCGGGACTCCCTACAATGAGCAGTTCTTC	CASSGLGGTPYNEQFF
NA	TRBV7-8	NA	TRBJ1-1	TGTGCCAGCAGCTTAACGAGATGGGCTTTCTTT	CASSLTRWAFF
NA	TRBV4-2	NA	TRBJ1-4	TGTGCCAGCAGGGCAGGTGCAACTAATGAAAAACTGTTTTTT	CASRAGATNEKLFF
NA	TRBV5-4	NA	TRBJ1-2	TGTGCCAGCAATAGCGGGGGAAACTATGGCTACACCTTC	CASNSGGNYGYTF
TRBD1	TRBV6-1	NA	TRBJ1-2	TGTGCCAGCAGAGAAGGGACAGGGCACAACTATGGCTACACCTTC	CASREGTGHNYGYTF
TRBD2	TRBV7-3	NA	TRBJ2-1	TGTGCCAGCAGCCCAGGGACTAGCTGGTACAATGAGCAGTTCTTC	CASSPGTSWYNEQFF